The 18 T cell receptor beta chains listed next were all sequenced from one sample in a study of T cells after yellow fever vaccination. TCRdb re-called the 5' RACE reads with MiXCR, one entry per CDR3 protein. The sample has approximately 340,000 distinct CDR3 sequences; more than 8.5% are singletons. The sequenced sample was PBMCs, obtained on the day of the first yellow fever vaccination. These receptor sequences come from a man aged 18 to 29 who received the YFV17D yellow fever vaccine.

The table lists this clonotype with many counts. The rearrangement uses TRBV11-2 and TRBJ1-1; D not certain. Germline V gene sequence: CDR1 SGHAT, CDR2 FQNNGV. CDR3 size: 16 residues. V dropped 1 base and J dropped 0 bases, with 12 bases sitting between them. Written as DNA, the CDR3 is TGTGCCAGCAGCTTAGTAAATGCAGGACTGAACACTGAAGCTTTCTTT. Amino acid sequence: CASSLVNAGLNTEAFF.

This clonotype was recorded many times. The chain links TRBV5-4 to TRBJ2-3; 11 bases fit TRBD2. Losses at the gene ends were 4 bases for V and 3 bases for J; bases not matched to a gene: 7. In germline, CDR1 is SGHNT, CDR2 YYREEE (reference sequence). The CDR3 covers 16 residues. Here the CDR3 DNA reads TGTGCCAGCAGCGACGGGGCTAGCGGGGGGACAGATACGCAGTATTTT. Translating gives CASSDGASGGTDTQYF.

The gene calls are TRBV10-3 and TRBJ2-3, with D perhaps TRBD2 (5 bases). CDR1 is ENHRY and CDR2 is SYGVKD in the germline V gene. The V end lost 6 bases, the J end lost 2 bases, and 15 bases lay between the germline ends. CDR3 size: 15 residues. CDR3 DNA: TGTGCCATCAGCGTGCTTCGGGATCTCACAGATACGCAGTATTTT. It yields the protein CAISVLRDLTDTQYF.

This chain connects TRBV19 to TRBJ1-5; tentative D call: TRBD1 (6 bases). In germline, CDR1 is LNHDA, CDR2 SQIVND (reference sequence). This CDR3 is built from 13 residues. Trimming cost V 6 bases and J 5 bases, with 11 bases left between them. Here the CDR3 reads CASSDTGHQPQHF. The CDR3 DNA follows: TGTGCCAGTAGCGATACAGGGCATCAGCCCCAGCATTTT. The whole variable domain, remainder taken from reference TRBV19 and TRBJ1-5, is DGGITQSPKYLFRKEGQNVTLSCEQNLNHDAMYWYRQDPGQGLRLIYYSQIVNDFQKGDIAEGYSVSREKKESFPLTVTSAQKNPTAFYLCASSDTGHQPQHFGDGTRLSIL.

CDR3 protein: CASSSEQGNYEQYF. The DNA for the CDR3 is TGTGCCAGCAGCTCTGAGCAGGGGAACTACGAGCAGTACTTC. The J gene is TRBJ2-7, the V gene TRBV5-4; D may be TRBD1 (6 bases). The CDR3 spans 14 residues. CDR1 and CDR2 from the germline V gene are SGHNT and YYREEE (reference sequence). Trimming stripped 3 bases from V and 3 bases from J, with 13 bases between.

V usage is TRBV4-1 and J usage is TRBJ1-1; 9 bases map to TRBD1. Per germline, CDR1 MGHRA and CDR2 YSYEKL. J gave up 4 bases and V 3 bases, and 12 bases lay outside the gene matches. This CDR3 region has 17 residues. CDR3 DNA: TGCGCCAGCAGCCACCCCAGAGGGACAGGGTTGCTCACTGAAGCTTTCTTT. Translated: CASSHPRGTGLLTEAFF.

J is TRBJ2-1 and V is TRBV20-1; 9 bases are a match to TRBD2. J gave up 10 bases and V 1 base, and 11 bases lay outside the gene matches. Germline loops: CDR1 DFQATT, CDR2 SNEGSKA (reference sequence). The CDR3 runs 15 residues. This chain's CDR3 is CSARAPSGVIEEQFF. In DNA, the CDR3 is TGCAGTGCTAGAGCCCCTAGCGGGGTAATAGAGGAGCAGTTCTTC.

This clonotype was seen a few times. This rearrangement joins TRBV2 to TRBJ2-3, with TRBD2 matching 9 bases. Germline V gene sequence: CDR1 SNHLY, CDR2 FYNNEI. J was trimmed by 2 bases and V by 10 bases; bases with no gene match: 19. This CDR3 has 18 residues. CDR3 nucleotide sequence: TGTGCCACCCAGGAGGGGACTAGCTGGTATTCGGACACAGATACGCAGTATTTT. It specifies CATQEGTSWYSDTDTQYF. Together with reference TRBV2 and TRBJ2-3, the CDR3 gives the full variable domain: EPEVTQTPSHQVTQMGQEVILRCVPISNHLYFYWYRQILGQKVEFLVSFYNNEISEKSEIFDDQFSVERPDGSNFTLKIRSTKLEDSAMYFCATQEGTSWYSDTDTQYFGPGTRLTVL.

A few counts support this clonotype. The chain joins TRBV10-2 to TRBJ2-2; possible D gene TRBD2, 6 bases. Trimming removed 8 bases at V and 3 bases at J, with 10 bases between. CDR1 WSHSY and CDR2 SAAADI come from the germline V gene. CDR3 size: 13 residues. This CDR3 is CASGRRDTGELFF. The CDR3 DNA sequence: TGCGCCAGCGGACGGAGGGACACCGGGGAGCTGTTTTTT.

The chain is built from TRBV29-1 and TRBJ2-2; D tentatively reads TRBD1 or TRBD2 (6 bases each). Germline-derived CDR1 and CDR2 are SQVTM and ANQGSEA. The CDR3 length is 12 residues. V shed 4 bases and J shed 7 bases, with 10 bases lying between them. In DNA form, the CDR3 reads TGCAGCGTTGCTGGGGGGCACGGGGAGCTGTTTTTT. Encoded protein: CSVAGGHGELFF.

This clonotype was recorded a few times. This chain links TRBV6-5 with TRBJ2-6; D gene uncertain. The V gene's germline CDR1 is MNHEY and CDR2 SVGAGI. This CDR3 has 15 amino acids. V was clipped by 4 bases and J by 0 bases, with 7 bases between them. The CDR3 DNA reads as TGTGCCAGCAGTTCCCAACGCTCTGGGGCCAACGTCCTGACTTTC. Translating gives CASSSQRSGANVLTF.

There are a few counts of this clonotype. The chain recombines TRBV11-2 with TRBJ2-5; 8 nucleotides agree with TRBD2. Germline CDR1 reads SGHAT; CDR2 reads FQNNGV. The CDR3 totals 18 residues. After removal of 5 bases from V and 4 bases from J, the junction contained 18 bases not matched to a gene. CDR3 in amino acids: CASSQFGGAGEYGETQYF. The CDR3 nucleotides read TGTGCCAGCAGCCAATTCGGGGGGGCCGGGGAGTACGGAGAGACCCAGTACTTC.

This clonotype has more than one count but fewer than ten. The chain carries TRBV20-1 and TRBJ2-4; D might be TRBD1 (5 bases). The CDR3 consists of 14 residues. V gave up 0 bases and J gave up 8 bases, with 14 bases separating them. Germline-derived CDR1 and CDR2 are DFQATT and SNEGSKA (reference sequence). The chain's CDR3 is CSARDRLGADIQYF. The CDR3 DNA follows: TGCAGTGCTAGAGATCGTCTAGGGGCGGACATTCAGTACTTC.

The J gene is TRBJ2-2, the V gene TRBV10-3; D is undetermined. The CDR3 loop spans 12 amino acids. In germline, CDR1 is ENHRY, CDR2 SYGVKD. CDR3 amino acids: CGSSSPGGELFF. DNA for the CDR3: TGTGGCTCTTCGAGCCCTGGCGGGGAGCTGTTTTTT.

This chain links TRBV6-2 or TRBV6-3 with TRBJ2-3, with TRBD2 matching over 11 bases. This CDR3 region has 18 residues. From germline, CDR1 is MNHEY and CDR2 SVGEGT. The V segment lost 6 bases and the J segment 2 bases; nucleotides outside the gene matches: 13. The CDR3 region has the DNA TGTGCCAGCAGCAGTCTACTCGTAGCGGGGGGGGCCACAGATACGCAGTATTTT. It yields the protein CASSSLLVAGGATDTQYF.

This clonotype was observed a few times. The J gene is TRBJ1-1, the V gene TRBV7-2; maybe TRBD1 (5 bases). The CDR3 has 14 residues. V lost 3 bases to trimming and J lost 5 bases, with 13 bases between them. Germline values: CDR1 SGHTA, CDR2 FQGNSA. The chain's CDR3 is CASSLGVRSTEAFF. CDR3 coding DNA: TGTGCCAGCAGCTTGGGGGTTAGGTCTACTGAAGCTTTCTTT.

The chain links TRBV5-1 to TRBJ1-1; D ambiguous. V shed 4 bases and J shed 2 bases, with 12 bases lying between them. Germline CDR1 SGHRS, CDR2 YFSETQ. The CDR3 has 14 residues. CDR3 loop: CASSVRAENTEAFF. The CDR3 nucleotides read TGCGCCAGCAGCGTCCGGGCAGAAAACACTGAAGCTTTCTTT.

This clonotype was observed a handful of times. This chain joins TRBV3-1 and TRBJ1-6; D remains ambiguous. CDR1 LGHDT and CDR2 YNNKEL come from the germline V gene (reference sequence). V gave up 3 bases and J gave up 0 bases, with 12 bases separating them. The CDR3 contains 17 residues. The CDR3 here is CASSQKDGLSYNSPLHF. In nucleotides, the CDR3 is TGTGCCAGCAGCCAGAAGGACGGACTCTCCTATAATTCACCCCTCCACTTT.